One and the same sample provided the 11 T cell receptor beta chains below, sequenced in a study of T cells in Graves' hyperthyroidism and ophthalmopathy. TCR beta CDR3 region amplification was performed from RNA transcripts. During a first-round RT-PCR of the TCR CDR3, the HTBI primer set was used. TCRdb re-analysed the multiplex PCR reads in MiXCR, keeping a single row per CDR3 protein. The sample lists under 650,000 distinct CDR3 sequences, around 16% occurring once. Sequenced sample: blood. These receptor sequences come from a woman aged 25 to 45 with Graves' hyperthyroidism.

There are many counts of this clonotype. This chain connects TRBV29-1 to TRBJ2-5, with D perhaps matching TRBD2 (6 bases). Germline CDR1 reads SQVTM; CDR2 reads ANQGSEA. CDR3 length: 14 residues. V was pared by 6 bases and J by 3 bases, with 17 bases between. The CDR3 DNA follows: TGCAGCGTCCACCCACAGGACTACGAAGAGACCCAGTACTTC. Its translation is CSVHPQDYEETQYF.

This clonotype was seen at least ten times. The V gene is TRBV7-9, the J gene TRBJ2-7; D is unresolved. The CDR3 contains 13 residues. Germline-derived CDR1 and CDR2 are SEHNR and FQNEAQ (reference sequence). The V end lost 1 base, the J end lost 2 bases, and 6 bases lay between the germline ends. CDR3: CASSLENTYEQYF. CDR3 nucleotide sequence: TGTGCCAGCAGCTTAGAGAACACCTACGAGCAGTACTTC.

This clonotype was picked up a small number of times. The V call is TRBV29-1, the J call TRBJ2-7; 7 bases fit TRBD1. V was clipped by 7 bases and J by 2 bases; unmatched bases: 11. The germline V gene encodes CDR1 SQVTM and CDR2 ANQGSEA. This CDR3 is built from 14 residues. The chain's CDR3 is CSAVAGTVTYEQYF. The DNA for the CDR3 is TGCAGCGCGGTAGCCGGGACAGTTACCTACGAGCAGTACTTC.

This clonotype was observed at least ten times. This chain joins TRBV30 and TRBJ1-1; D not certain. Germline values: CDR1 GTSNPN, CDR2 SVGIG (reference sequence). The CDR3 has 13 residues. The germline V and J ends were trimmed by 3 bases and 5 bases, with 13 bases remaining between them. DNA of the CDR3: TGTGCCTGGAGCAGACGTACGGGGACTGAAGCTTTCTTT. Protein sequence: CAWSRRTGTEAFF.

V and J are TRBV28 and TRBJ2-7; 9 bases agree with TRBD2. V lost 3 bases and J lost 4; bases outside the gene matches: 4. Germline V gives CDR1 MDHEN, CDR2 SYDVKM. This CDR3 has 14 residues. Written as DNA, the CDR3 is TGTGCCAGCAGTTTGGCTAGCGGGAAATACGAGCAGTACTTC. Its protein product is CASSLASGKYEQYF. Complete variable domain (other parts from reference TRBV28 and TRBJ2-7): DVKVTQSSRYLVKRTGEKVFLECVQDMDHENMFWYRQDPGLGLRLIYFSYDVKMKEKGDIPEGYSVSREKKERFSLILESASTNQTSMYLCASSLASGKYEQYFGPGTRLTVT.

This clonotype was seen ten or more times. The chain recombines TRBV3-1 with TRBJ1-1; D is ambiguous. Germline-derived CDR1 and CDR2 are LGHDT and YNNKEL (reference sequence). The CDR3 is 14 residues long. The germline V and J ends were trimmed by 1 base and 5 bases, with 11 bases remaining between them. CDR3 sequence reads: CASSQGAQSTEAFF. DNA for the CDR3: TGTGCCAGCAGCCAAGGAGCCCAGTCAACTGAAGCTTTCTTT.

The CDR3 DNA follows: TGTGCCAGCAGCCCCAGGGTATCAGACACAGATACGCAGTATTTT. Protein: CASSPRVSDTDTQYF. This sequence joins TRBV14 and TRBJ2-3, with D maybe TRBD1 (5 bases). In germline, CDR1 is SGHDN, CDR2 FVKESK. The V and J ends lost 4 bases and 2 bases respectively, with 13 bases between them. This CDR3 has 15 residues.

This clonotype was seen many times. This CDR3 reads CAWRRQANYGYTF. Here the CDR3 DNA reads TGTGCCTGGAGAAGACAGGCTAACTATGGCTACACCTTC. The chain is built from TRBV30 and TRBJ1-2, with a weak D call TRBD1 (6 bases). The CDR3 runs 13 residues. V lost 3 bases and J lost 0, with 8 bases in between. CDR1 is GTSNPN, CDR2 SVGIG, per germline (reference sequence).

This clonotype has just a few counts. V and J are TRBV4-2 and TRBJ2-7, with D unresolved. Germline CDR1 reads LGHNA; CDR2 reads YNFKEQ. The germline V and J ends were trimmed by 3 bases and 3 bases, with 9 bases remaining between them. The CDR3 is made up of 13 amino acids. The CDR3 loop is CASSQASYYEQYF. The CDR3 nucleotides read TGTGCCAGCAGCCAGGCGTCATACTACGAGCAGTACTTC.

CDR3 sequence (DNA): TGTGCCAGCAGCCTCGGGAAGCTCGGGGTTCAGTCCGGCAATGAGCAGTTCTTC. Amino acid sequence: CASSLGKLGVQSGNEQFF. The rearrangement uses TRBV7-3 and TRBJ2-1, with TRBD2 as a possible D gene (5 bases). This CDR3 is 18 amino acids long. V lost 5 bases to trimming and J lost 6 bases, with 26 bases between them. Germline assignment: CDR1 SGHTA and CDR2 FQGTGA. Filled out from reference TRBV7-3 and TRBJ2-1, the complete variable domain reads GAGVSQTPSNKVTEKGKYVELRCDPISGHTALYWYRQSLGQGPEFLIYFQGTGAADDSGLPNDRFFAVRPEGSVSTLKIQRTERGDSAVYLCASSLGKLGVQSGNEQFFGPGTRLTVL.

The rearrangement links TRBV20-1 to TRBJ1-1, with D unresolved. Germline assignment: CDR1 DFQATT and CDR2 SNEGSKA (reference sequence). V shed 5 bases and J shed 8 bases, with 21 bases lying between them. The CDR3 runs 14 residues. CDR3 loop: CSAGSARVGREAFF. For the CDR3, the DNA is TGCAGTGCTGGAAGTGCCCGGGTAGGGCGAGAAGCTTTCTTT.